This entry concerns a single T cell receptor beta chain. The source of the sample is a study of blood T cell repertoires in COVID-19. V dropped 1 base and J dropped 4 bases, with 8 bases sitting between them. This CDR3 comprises 14 residues. Germline CDR1 SGHDN, CDR2 FVKESK. The table came from immunoSEQ multiplex PCR; TCRdb's copy has only in-frame clones and leaves some out. The sample yields 180,000 or so clones, around 80% seen once. The clonotype comes from a man aged 60 to 69 who had been exposed to COVID-19. The sequenced sample was PBMCs or T cells enriched from blood (not recorded which). The rearrangement joins TRBV14 to TRBJ2-1; perhaps TRBD2 as D (5 bases). The CDR3 coding sequence is TGTGCCAGCAGCCAAGTGAGGGAATACAATGAGCAGTTCTTC. This encodes CASSQVREYNEQFF.